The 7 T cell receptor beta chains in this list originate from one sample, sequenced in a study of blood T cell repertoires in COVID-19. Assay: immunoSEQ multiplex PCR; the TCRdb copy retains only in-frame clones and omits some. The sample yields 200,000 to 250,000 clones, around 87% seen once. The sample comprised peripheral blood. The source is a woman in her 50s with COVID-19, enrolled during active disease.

As DNA, the CDR3 is TGCAGTGCTAGATCCGTAGATACGCAGTATTTT. This codes for CSARSVDTQYF. The chain couples TRBV20-1 to TRBJ2-3; unclear D gene. Looked up from germline, CDR1 is DFQATT and CDR2 is SNEGSKA (reference sequence). The germline V and J ends were trimmed by 2 bases and 5 bases, with 5 bases remaining between them. This CDR3 is 11 amino acids long.

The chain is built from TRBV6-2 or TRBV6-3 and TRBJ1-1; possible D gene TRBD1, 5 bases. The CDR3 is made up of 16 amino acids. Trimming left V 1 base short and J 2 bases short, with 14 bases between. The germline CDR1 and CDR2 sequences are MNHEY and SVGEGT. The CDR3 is CASSYFGGGGNTEAFF. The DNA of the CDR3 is TGTGCCAGCAGTTACTTCGGCGGGGGAGGTAACACTGAAGCTTTCTTT.

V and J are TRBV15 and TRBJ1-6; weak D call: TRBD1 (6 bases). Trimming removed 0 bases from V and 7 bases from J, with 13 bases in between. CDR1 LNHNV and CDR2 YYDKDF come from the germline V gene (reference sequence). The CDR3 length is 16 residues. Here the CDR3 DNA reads TGTGCCACCAGCAGAGATATGGCGGGGGGCAATTCACCCCTCCACTTT. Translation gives CATSRDMAGGNSPLHF. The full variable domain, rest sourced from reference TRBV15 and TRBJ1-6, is DAMVIQNPRYQVTQFGKPVTLSCSQTLNHNVMYWYQQKSSQAPKLLFHYYDKDFNNEADTPDNFQSRRPNTSFCFLDIRSPGLGDTAMYLCATSRDMAGGNSPLHFGNGTRLTVT.

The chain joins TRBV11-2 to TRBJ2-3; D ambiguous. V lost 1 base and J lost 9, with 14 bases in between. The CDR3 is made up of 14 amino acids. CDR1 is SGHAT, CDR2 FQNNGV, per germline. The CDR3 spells CASSLVFSPSTQYF. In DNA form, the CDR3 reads TGTGCCAGCAGCTTAGTATTTAGCCCCTCAACGCAGTATTTT. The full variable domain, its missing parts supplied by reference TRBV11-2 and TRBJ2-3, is EAGVAQSPRYKIIEKRQSVAFWCNPISGHATLYWYQQILGQGPKLLIQFQNNGVVDDSQLPKDRFSAERLKGVDSTLKIQPAKLEDSAVYLCASSLVFSPSTQYFGPGTRLTVL.

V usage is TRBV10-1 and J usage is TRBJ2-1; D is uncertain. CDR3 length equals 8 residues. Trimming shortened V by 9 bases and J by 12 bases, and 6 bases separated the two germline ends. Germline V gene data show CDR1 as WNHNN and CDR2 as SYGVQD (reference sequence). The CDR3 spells CARTGQFF. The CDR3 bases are TGCGCCAGAACCGGGCAGTTCTTC.

The chain's CDR3 is CASSLREAGANVLTF. The CDR3 DNA reads TGTGCCAGCAGCTTGCGGGAAGCTGGGGCCAACGTCCTGACTTTC. V is TRBV5-4 and J is TRBJ2-6, with TRBD2 as a possible D gene (5 bases). Germline V lookup: CDR1 SGHNT, CDR2 YYREEE (reference sequence). Between the trimmed V and J ends, which lost 1 base and 2 bases, there was a span of 7 bases. There are 15 residues in the CDR3. Looking up the rest from reference TRBV5-4 and TRBJ2-6 gives the full variable domain: ETGVTQSPTHLIKTRGQQVTLRCSSQSGHNTVSWYQQALGQGPQFIFQYYREEENGRGNFPPRFSGLQFPNYSSELNVNALELDDSALYLCASSLREAGANVLTFGAGSRLTVL.

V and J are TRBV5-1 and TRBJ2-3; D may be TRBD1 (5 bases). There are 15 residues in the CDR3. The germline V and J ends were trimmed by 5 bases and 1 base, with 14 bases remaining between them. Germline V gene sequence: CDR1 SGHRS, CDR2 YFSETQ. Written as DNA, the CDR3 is TGCGCCAGCAGTCATGGGGCAGGCCGCACAGATACGCAGTATTTT. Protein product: CASSHGAGRTDTQYF. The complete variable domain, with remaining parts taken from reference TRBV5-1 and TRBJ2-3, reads KAGVTQTPRYLIKTRGQQVTLSCSPISGHRSVSWYQQTPGQGLQFLFEYFSETQRNKGNFPGRFSGRQFSNSRSEMNVSTLELGDSALYLCASSHGAGRTDTQYFGPGTRLTVL.